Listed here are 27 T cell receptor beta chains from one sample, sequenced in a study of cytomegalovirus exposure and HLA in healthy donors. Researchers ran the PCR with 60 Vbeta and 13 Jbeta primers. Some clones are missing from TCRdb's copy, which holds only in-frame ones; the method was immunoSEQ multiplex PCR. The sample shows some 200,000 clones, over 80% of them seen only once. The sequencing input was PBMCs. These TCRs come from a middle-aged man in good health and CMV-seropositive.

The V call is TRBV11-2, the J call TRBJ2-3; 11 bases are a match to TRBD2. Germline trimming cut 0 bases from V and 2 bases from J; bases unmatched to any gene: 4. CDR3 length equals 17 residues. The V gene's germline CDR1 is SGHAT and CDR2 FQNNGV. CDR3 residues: CASSLDLSGGATDTQYF. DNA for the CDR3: TGTGCCAGCAGCTTAGACCTTAGCGGGGGGGCCACAGATACGCAGTATTTT.

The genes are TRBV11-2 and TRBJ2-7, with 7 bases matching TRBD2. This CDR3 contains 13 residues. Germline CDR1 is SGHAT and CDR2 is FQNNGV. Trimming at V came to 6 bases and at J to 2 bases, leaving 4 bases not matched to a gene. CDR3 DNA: TGTGCCAGCAGAGACGGACTAGCCTACGAGCAGTACTTC. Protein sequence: CASRDGLAYEQYF.

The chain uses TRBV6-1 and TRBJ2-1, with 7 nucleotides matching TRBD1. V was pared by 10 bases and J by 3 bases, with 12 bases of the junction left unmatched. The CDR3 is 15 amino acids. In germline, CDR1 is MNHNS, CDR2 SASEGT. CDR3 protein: CAMAQRRQGYNEQFF. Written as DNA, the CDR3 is TGTGCCATGGCCCAACGAAGACAGGGCTACAATGAGCAGTTCTTC.

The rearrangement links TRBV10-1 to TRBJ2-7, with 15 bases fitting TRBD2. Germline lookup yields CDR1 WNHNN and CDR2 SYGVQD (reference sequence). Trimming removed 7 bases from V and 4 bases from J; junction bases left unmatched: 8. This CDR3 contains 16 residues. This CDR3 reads CASIGTSGGFFYEQYF. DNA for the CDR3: TGCGCCAGCATAGGGACTAGCGGGGGGTTTTTTTACGAGCAGTACTTC.

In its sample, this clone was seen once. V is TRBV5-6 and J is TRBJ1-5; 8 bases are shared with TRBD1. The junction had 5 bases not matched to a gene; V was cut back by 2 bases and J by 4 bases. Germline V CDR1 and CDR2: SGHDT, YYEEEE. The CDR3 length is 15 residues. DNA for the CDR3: TGTGCCAGCAGCTTCCAGACAGGGGCTAATCAGCCCCAGCATTTT. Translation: CASSFQTGANQPQHF.

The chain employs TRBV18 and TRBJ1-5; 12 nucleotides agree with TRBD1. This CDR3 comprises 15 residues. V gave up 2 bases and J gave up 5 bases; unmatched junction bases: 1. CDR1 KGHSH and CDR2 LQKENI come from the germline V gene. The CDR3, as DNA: TGTGCCAGCTCACCAGGGACAGGGGGCGATCAGCCCCAGCATTTT. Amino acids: CASSPGTGGDQPQHF. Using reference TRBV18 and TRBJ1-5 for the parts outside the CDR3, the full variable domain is NAGVMQNPRHLVRRRGQEARLRCSPMKGHSHVYWYRQLPEEGLKFMVYLQKENIIDESGMPKERFSAEFPKEGPSILRIQQVVRGDSAAYFCASSPGTGGDQPQHFGDGTRLSIL.

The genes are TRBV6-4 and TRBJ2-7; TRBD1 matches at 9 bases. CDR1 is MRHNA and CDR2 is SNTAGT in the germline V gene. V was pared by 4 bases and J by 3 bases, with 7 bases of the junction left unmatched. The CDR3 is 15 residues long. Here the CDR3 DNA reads TGTGCCAGCAGTGCGACTGCGGGACAGGGCTACGAGCAGTACTTC. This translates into CASSATAGQGYEQYF.

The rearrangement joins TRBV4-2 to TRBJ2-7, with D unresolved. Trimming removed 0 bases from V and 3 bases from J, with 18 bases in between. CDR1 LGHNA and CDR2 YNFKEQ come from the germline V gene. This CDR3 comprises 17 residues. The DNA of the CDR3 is TGTGCCAGCAGCCAAGAAGAAAGTGGTGTCAGGTTCTACGAGCAGTACTTC. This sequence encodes CASSQEESGVRFYEQYF.

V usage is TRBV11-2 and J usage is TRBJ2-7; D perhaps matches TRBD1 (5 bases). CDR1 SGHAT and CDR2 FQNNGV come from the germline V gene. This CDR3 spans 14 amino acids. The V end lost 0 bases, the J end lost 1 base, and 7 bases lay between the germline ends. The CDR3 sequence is CASSLDGASYEQYF. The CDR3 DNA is TGTGCCAGCAGCTTAGATGGGGCTTCCTACGAGCAGTACTTC.

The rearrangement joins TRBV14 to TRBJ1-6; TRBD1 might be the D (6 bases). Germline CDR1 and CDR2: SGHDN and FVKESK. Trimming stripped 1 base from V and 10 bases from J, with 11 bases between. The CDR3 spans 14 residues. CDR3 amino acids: CASSQGSRGSPLHF. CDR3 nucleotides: TGTGCCAGCAGCCAAGGGAGCAGGGGATCACCCCTCCACTTT.

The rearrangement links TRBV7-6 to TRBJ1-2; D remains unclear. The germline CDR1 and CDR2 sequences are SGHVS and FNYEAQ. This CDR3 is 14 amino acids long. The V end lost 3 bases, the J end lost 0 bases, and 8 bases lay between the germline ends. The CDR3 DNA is TGTGCCAGCAGCTTGAATCCAGCTAACTATGGCTACACCTTC. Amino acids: CASSLNPANYGYTF.

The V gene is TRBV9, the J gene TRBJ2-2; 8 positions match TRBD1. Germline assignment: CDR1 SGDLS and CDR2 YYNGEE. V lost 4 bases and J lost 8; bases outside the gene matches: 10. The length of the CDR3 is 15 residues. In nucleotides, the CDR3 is TGTGCCAGCAGCCCCCGACAGGGGAGCACAGGGGAGCTGTTTTTT. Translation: CASSPRQGSTGELFF.

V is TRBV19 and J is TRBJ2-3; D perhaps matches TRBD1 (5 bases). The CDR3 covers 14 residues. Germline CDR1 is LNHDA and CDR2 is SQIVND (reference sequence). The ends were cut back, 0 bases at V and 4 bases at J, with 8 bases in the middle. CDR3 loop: CASSIDRAADTQYF. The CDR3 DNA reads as TGTGCCAGTAGTATAGACAGGGCGGCAGATACGCAGTATTTT.

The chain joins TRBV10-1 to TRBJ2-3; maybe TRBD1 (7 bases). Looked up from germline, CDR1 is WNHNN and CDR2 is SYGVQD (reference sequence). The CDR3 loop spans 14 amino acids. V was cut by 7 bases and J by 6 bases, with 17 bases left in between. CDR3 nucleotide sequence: TGCGCCAGCACTGGGGGGACAGTTGGGGATACGCAGTATTTT. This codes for CASTGGTVGDTQYF.

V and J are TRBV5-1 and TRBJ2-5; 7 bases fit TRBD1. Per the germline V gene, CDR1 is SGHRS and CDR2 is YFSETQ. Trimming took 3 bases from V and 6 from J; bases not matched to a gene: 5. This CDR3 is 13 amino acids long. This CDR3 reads CASSYRGEQTQYF. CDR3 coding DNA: TGCGCCAGCAGCTACAGGGGCGAACAGACCCAGTACTTC.

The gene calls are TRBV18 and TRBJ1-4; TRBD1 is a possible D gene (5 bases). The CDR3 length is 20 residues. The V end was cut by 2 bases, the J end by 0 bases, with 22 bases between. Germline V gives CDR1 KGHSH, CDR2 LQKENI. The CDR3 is CASSPLGKGSKLATNEKLFF. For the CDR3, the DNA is TGTGCCAGCTCACCATTGGGGAAGGGGTCGAAACTCGCAACTAATGAAAAACTGTTTTTT.

CDR3 bases: TGTGCCAGCAGTTACGGGGAGAGCTCCTACGAGCAGTACTTC. Its protein product is CASSYGESSYEQYF. The chain carries TRBV6-5 and TRBJ2-7, with D perhaps TRBD2 (5 bases). Germline-derived CDR1 and CDR2 are MNHEY and SVGAGI. V lost 2 bases and J lost 0, with 8 bases in between. CDR3 length: 14 amino acids.

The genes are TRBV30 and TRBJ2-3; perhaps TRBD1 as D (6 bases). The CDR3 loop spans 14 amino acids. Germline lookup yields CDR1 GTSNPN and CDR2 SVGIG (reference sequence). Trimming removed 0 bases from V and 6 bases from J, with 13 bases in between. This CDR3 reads CAWSVPQGRDTQYF. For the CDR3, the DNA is TGTGCCTGGAGTGTTCCCCAGGGGCGGGATACGCAGTATTTT.

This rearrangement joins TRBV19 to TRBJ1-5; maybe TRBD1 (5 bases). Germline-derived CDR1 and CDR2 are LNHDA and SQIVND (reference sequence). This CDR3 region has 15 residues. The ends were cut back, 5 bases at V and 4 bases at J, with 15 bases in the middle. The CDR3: CASSPEGSYNQPQHF. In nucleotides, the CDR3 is TGTGCCAGTAGTCCGGAGGGGTCTTATAATCAGCCCCAGCATTTT.

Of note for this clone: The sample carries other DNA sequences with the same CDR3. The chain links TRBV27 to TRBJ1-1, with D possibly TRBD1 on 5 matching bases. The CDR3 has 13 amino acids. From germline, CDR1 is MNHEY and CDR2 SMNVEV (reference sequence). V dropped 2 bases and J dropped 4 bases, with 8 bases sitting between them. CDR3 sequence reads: CASSLGRGTEAFF. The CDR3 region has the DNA TGTGCCAGCAGTTTAGGGAGGGGCACTGAAGCTTTCTTT.

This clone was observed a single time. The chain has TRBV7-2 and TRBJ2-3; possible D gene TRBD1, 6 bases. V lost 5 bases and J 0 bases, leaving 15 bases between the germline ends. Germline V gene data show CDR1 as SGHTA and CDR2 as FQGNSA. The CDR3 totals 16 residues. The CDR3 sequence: CASSAAGVFSTDTQYF. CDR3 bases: TGTGCCAGCAGCGCAGCAGGGGTCTTTAGCACAGATACGCAGTATTTT.

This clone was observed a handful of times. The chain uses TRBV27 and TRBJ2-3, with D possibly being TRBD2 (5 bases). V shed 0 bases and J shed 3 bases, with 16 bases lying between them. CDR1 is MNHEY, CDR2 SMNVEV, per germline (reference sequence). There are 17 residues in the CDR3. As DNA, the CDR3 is TGTGCCAGCAGTTTATCGGCAGCGGTGAGGTCGACAGATACGCAGTATTTT. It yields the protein CASSLSAAVRSTDTQYF.

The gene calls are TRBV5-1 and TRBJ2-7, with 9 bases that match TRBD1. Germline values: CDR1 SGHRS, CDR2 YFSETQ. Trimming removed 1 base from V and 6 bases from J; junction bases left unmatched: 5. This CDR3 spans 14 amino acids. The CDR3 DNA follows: TGCGCCAGCAGCTTGTCGGGACAGGGTCTCGAGCAGTACTTC. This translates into CASSLSGQGLEQYF.

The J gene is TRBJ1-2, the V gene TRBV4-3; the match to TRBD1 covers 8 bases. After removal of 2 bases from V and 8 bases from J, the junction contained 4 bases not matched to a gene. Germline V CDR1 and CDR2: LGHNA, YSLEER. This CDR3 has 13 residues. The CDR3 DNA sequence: TGCGCCAGCAGCCAACGGACAGGGAGCGGCTACACCTTC. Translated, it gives CASSQRTGSGYTF.

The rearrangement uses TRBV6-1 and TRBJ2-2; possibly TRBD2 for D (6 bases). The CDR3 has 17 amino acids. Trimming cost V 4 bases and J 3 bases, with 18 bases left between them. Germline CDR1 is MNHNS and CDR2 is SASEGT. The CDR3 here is CASSARGGGWDTGELFF. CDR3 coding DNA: TGTGCCAGCAGTGCCCGCGGAGGAGGGTGGGACACCGGGGAGCTGTTTTTT.

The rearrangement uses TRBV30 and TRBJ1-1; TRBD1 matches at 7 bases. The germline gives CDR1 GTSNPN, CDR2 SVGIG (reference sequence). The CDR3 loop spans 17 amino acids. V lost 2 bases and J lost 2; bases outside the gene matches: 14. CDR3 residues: CAWSPGTVPFSNTEAFF. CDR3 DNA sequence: TGTGCCTGGAGTCCAGGGACAGTCCCTTTTAGTAACACTGAAGCTTTCTTT.

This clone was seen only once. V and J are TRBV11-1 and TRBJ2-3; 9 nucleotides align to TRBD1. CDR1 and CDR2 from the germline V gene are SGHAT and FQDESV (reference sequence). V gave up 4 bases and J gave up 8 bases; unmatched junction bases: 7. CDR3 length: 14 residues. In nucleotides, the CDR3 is TGTGCCAGCAGCTCGACAGGGGGGCGGGCTACGCAGTATTTT. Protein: CASSSTGGRATQYF.